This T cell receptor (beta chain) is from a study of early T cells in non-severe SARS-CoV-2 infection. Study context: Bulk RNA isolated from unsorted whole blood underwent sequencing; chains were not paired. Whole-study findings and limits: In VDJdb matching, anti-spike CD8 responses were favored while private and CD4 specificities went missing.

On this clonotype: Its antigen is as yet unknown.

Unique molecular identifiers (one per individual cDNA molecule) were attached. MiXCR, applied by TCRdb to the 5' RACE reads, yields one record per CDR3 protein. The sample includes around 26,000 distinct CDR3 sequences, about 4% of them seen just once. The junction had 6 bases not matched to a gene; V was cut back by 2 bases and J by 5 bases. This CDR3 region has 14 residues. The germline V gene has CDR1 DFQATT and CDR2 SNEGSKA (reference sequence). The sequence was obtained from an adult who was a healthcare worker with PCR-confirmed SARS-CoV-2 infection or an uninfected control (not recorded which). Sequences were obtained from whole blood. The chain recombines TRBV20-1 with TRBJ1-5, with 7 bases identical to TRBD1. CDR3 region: CSARTITGDQPQHF. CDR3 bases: TGCAGTGCTAGAACTATTACAGGGGATCAGCCCCAGCATTTT.